This T cell receptor beta chain was sequenced in a study of CD8 T cells in ankylosing spondylitis. Regarding the study as a whole: Characteristic, it appeared, of ankylosing spondylitis blood was a TCR beta motif of fewer than 10 highly homologous variants.

TCRdb re-called the 5' RACE reads with MiXCR, one entry per CDR3 protein. The sample consists of roughly 670,000 distinct CDR3 sequences, 15% to 20% of them appearing once. Trimming at V came to 4 bases and at J to 0 bases, leaving 7 bases not matched to a gene. Germline-derived CDR1 and CDR2 are SGHAT and FQNNGV. This CDR3 spans 17 amino acids. This clonotype turned up a few times. The antigen is not known. The sequenced sample was blood, either unsorted or a sorted T cell fraction (not recorded which). The genes are TRBV11-2 and TRBJ2-7, with 12 bases lining up with TRBD2. The receptor comes from a male donor with ankylosing spondylitis. CDR3 loop: CASSWRLAGANSYEQYF. The CDR3 bases are TGTGCCAGCAGCTGGAGACTAGCGGGGGCAAACTCCTACGAGCAGTACTTC.